This T cell receptor (beta chain) appears in the sequencing data of a study of blood T cells in healthy people across ages. Whole-study results and caveats: Age showed a roughly linear inverse relationship with TCR beta diversity per million T cells.

A note on this clonotype: Its antigen is currently unknown.

Germline V gene sequence: CDR1 DFQATT, CDR2 SNEGSKA (reference sequence). The CDR3 runs to 15 residues. V gave up 0 bases and J gave up 6 bases; unmatched junction bases: 6. The authors ran a second PCR of roughly 7 to 11 cycles using a sample-barcoded 5' primer and a J-beta primer mix. Every single cDNA molecule received a tag from a template-switch adaptor with 12 random nucleotides. TCRdb re-analysed the 5' RACE reads in MiXCR, keeping a single row per CDR3 protein. This table holds 650,000 to 1,000,000 distinct CDR3 sequences, roughly 34% found once. The sequence was obtained from a man aged 18 to 30 in good health. This chain connects TRBV20-1 to TRBJ2-1, with 9 bases identical to TRBD1. Sequenced material: blood. Written as DNA, the CDR3 is TGCAGTGCTAGAGACCCTGGGGACAGGGTCAATGAGCAGTTCTTC. This translates into CSARDPGDRVNEQFF.